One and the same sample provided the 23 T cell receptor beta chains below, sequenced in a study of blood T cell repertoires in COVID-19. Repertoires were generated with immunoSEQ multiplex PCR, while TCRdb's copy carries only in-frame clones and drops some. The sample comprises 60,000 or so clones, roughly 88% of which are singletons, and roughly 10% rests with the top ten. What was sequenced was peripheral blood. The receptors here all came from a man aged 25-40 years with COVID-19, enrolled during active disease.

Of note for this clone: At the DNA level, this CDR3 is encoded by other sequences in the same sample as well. The CDR3 is CASSGRGQGLNQPQHF. CDR3 nucleotides: TGTGCCAGCAGTGGTCGGGGACAGGGCCTCAATCAGCCCCAGCATTTT. The V gene is TRBV28, the J gene TRBJ1-5, with TRBD1 matching 9 bases. The ends lost 5 bases at V and 3 bases at J; junction bases unmatched: 8. The CDR3 loop spans 16 amino acids. Germline-derived CDR1 and CDR2 are MDHEN and SYDVKM.

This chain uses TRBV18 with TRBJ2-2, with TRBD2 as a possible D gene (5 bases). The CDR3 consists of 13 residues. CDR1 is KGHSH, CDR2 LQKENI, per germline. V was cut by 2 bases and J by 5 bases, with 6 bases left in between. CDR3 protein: CASSPGGTGELFF. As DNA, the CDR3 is TGTGCCAGCTCACCAGGCGGGACCGGGGAGCTGTTTTTT. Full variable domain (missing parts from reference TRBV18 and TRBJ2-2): NAGVMQNPRHLVRRRGQEARLRCSPMKGHSHVYWYRQLPEEGLKFMVYLQKENIIDESGMPKERFSAEFPKEGPSILRIQQVVRGDSAAYFCASSPGGTGELFFGEGSRLTVL.

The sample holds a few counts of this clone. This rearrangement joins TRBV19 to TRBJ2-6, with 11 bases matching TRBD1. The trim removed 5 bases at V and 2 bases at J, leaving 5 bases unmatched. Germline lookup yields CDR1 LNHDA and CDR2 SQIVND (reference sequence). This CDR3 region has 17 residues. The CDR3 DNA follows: TGTGCCAGTAGTCCGGGACAGGGGGTAGCTGGGGCCAACGTCCTGACTTTC. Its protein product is CASSPGQGVAGANVLTF.

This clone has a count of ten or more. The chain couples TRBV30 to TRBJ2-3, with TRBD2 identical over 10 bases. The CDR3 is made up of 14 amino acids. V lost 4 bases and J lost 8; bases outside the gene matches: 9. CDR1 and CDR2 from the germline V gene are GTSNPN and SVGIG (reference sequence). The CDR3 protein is CAWTRASGRATQYF. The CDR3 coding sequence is TGTGCCTGGACACGGGCTAGCGGGAGAGCTACGCAGTATTTT.

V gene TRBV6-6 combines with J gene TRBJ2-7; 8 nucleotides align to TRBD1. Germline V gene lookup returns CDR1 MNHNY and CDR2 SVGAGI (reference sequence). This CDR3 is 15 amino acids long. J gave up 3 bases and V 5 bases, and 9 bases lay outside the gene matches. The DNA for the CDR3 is TGTGCCAGCAGTCTCCTCGACAGGGGTAGCTACGAGCAGTACTTC. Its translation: CASSLLDRGSYEQYF.

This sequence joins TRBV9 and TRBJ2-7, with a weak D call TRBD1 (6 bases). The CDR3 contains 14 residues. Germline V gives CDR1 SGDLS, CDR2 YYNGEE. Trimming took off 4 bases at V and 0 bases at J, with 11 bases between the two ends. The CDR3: CASSRRDNSYEQYF. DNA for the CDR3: TGTGCCAGCAGCCGCCGGGACAACTCCTACGAGCAGTACTTC.

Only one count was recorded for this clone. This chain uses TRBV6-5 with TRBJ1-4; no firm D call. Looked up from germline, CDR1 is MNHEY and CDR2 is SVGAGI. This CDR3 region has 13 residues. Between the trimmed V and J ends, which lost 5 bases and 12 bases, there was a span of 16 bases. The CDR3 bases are TGTGCCAGCAGTCCCTTTATGGGCGGGGAACTGTTTTTT. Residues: CASSPFMGGELFF.

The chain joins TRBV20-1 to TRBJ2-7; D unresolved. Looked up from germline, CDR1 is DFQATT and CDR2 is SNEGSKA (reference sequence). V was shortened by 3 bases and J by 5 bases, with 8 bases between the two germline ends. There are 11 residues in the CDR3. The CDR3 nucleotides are TGCAGTGCTAGTTTTTACAACGAGCAGTACTTC. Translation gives CSASFYNEQYF.

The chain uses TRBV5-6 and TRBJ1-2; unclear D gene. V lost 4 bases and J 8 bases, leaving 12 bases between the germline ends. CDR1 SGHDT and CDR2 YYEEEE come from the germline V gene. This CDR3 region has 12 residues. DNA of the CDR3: TGTGCCAGCAGCGAAGGAGGAGGCGGCTACACCTTC. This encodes CASSEGGGGYTF. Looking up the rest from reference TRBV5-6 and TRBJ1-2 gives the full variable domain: DAGVTQSPTHLIKTRGQQVTLRCSPKSGHDTVSWYQQALGQGPQFIFQYYEEEERQRGNFPDRFSGHQFPNYSSELNVNALLLGDSALYLCASSEGGGGYTFGSGTRLTVV.

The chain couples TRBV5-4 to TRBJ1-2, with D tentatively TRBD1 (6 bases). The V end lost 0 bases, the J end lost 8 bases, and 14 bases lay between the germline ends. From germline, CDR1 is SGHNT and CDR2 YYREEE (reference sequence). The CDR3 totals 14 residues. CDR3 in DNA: TGTGCCAGCAGCTTGGGGGCAGGGGTACAGGGCTACACCTTC. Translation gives CASSLGAGVQGYTF.

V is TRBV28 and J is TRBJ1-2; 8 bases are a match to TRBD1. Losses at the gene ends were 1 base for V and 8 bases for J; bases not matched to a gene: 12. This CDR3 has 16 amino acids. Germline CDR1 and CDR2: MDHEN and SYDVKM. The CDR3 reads CASSLSRTGNVRGYTF. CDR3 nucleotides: TGTGCCAGCAGTTTATCAAGGACAGGGAATGTGCGGGGCTACACCTTC.

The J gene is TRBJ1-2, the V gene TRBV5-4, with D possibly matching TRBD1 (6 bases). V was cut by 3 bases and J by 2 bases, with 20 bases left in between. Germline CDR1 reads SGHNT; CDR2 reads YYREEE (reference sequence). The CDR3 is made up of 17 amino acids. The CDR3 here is CASSSSEAGTQNYGYTF. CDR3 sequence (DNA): TGTGCCAGCAGCTCCTCGGAGGCCGGGACACAGAACTATGGCTACACCTTC.

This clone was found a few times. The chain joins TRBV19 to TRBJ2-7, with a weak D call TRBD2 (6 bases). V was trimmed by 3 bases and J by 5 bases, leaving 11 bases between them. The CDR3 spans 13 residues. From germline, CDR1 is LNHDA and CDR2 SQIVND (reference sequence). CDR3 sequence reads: CASSMGRFNEQYF. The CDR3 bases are TGTGCCAGTAGTATGGGGAGGTTCAACGAGCAGTACTTC.

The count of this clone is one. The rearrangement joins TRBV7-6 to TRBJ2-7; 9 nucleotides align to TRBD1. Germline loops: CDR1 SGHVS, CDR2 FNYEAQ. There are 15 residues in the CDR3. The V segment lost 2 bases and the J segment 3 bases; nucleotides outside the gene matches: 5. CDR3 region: CASSLPPDRGYEQYF. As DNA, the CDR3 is TGTGCCAGCAGCTTACCACCGGACAGGGGCTACGAGCAGTACTTC.

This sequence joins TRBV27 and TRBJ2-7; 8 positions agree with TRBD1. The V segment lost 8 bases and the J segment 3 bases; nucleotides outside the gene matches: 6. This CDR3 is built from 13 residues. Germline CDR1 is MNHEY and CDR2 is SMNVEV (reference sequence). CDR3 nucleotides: TGTGCCAGCCGGGACAGGAGCCTCTACGAGCAGTACTTC. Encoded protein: CASRDRSLYEQYF.

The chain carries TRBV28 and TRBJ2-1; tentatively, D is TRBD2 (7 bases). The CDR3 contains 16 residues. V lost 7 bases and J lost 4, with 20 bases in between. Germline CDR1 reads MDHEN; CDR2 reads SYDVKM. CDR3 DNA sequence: TGTGCCAGCACCAGGGGATCCAGCGGGACTTACAATGAGCAGTTCTTC. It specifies CASTRGSSGTYNEQFF. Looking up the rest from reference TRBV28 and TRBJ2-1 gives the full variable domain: DVKVTQSSRYLVKRTGEKVFLECVQDMDHENMFWYRQDPGLGLRLIYFSYDVKMKEKGDIPEGYSVSREKKERFSLILESASTNQTSMYLCASTRGSSGTYNEQFFGPGTRLTVL.

The CDR3 DNA sequence: TGCAGTTCAAGCGGGAGCTACGAGCAGTACTTC. Its protein product is CSSSGSYEQYF. This chain links TRBV20-1 with TRBJ2-7; 8 nucleotides align to TRBD2. The J segment lost 3 bases and the V segment lost 8 bases, leaving 3 bases of the junction unmatched. This CDR3 contains 11 residues. Germline V gene lookup returns CDR1 DFQATT and CDR2 SNEGSKA (reference sequence).

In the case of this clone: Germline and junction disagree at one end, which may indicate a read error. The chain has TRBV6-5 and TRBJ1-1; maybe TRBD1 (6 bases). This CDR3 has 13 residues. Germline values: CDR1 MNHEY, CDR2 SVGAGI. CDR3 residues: CASRETGNSEAFF. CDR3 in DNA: TGTGCCAGCCGGGAAACAGGGAACTCTGAAGCTTTCTTT.

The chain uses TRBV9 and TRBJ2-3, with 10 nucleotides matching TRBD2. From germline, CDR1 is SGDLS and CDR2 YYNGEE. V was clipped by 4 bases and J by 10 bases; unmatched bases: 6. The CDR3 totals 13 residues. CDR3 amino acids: CASSPNLAGAQYF. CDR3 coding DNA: TGTGCCAGCAGCCCCAATCTAGCGGGGGCGCAGTATTTT.

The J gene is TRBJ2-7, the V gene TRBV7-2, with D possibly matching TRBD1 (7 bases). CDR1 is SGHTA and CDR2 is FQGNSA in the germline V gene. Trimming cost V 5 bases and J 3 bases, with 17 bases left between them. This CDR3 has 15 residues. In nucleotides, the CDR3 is TGTGCCAGCAGCCTCCAGGGGGGTTTTCTCTACGAGCAGTACTTC. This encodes CASSLQGGFLYEQYF.

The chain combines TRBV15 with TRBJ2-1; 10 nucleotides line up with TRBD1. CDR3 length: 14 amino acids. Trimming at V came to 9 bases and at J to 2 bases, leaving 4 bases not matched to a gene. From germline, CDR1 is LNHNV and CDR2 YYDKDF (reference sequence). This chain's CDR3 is CATRGQGAYNEQFF. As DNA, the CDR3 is TGTGCCACAAGAGGACAGGGGGCCTACAATGAGCAGTTCTTC. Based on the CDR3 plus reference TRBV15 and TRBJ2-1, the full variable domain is DAMVIQNPRYQVTQFGKPVTLSCSQTLNHNVMYWYQQKSSQAPKLLFHYYDKDFNNEADTPDNFQSRRPNTSFCFLDIRSPGLGDTAMYLCATRGQGAYNEQFFGPGTRLTVL.

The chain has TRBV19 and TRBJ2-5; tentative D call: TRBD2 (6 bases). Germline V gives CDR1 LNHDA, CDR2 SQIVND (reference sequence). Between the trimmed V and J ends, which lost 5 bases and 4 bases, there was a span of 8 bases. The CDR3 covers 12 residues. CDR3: CASSPGVETQYF. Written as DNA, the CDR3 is TGTGCCAGTAGTCCGGGGGTAGAGACCCAGTACTTC.

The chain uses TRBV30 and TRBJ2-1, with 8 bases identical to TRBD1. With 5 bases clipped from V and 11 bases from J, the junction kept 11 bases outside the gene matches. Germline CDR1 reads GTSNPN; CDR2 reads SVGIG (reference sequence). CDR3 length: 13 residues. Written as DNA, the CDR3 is TGTGCCTGGTCCACAGACAGGGGAGAAAAGCAGTTCTTC. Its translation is CAWSTDRGEKQFF. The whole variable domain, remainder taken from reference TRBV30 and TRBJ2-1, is SQTIHQWPATLVQPVGSPLSLECTVEGTSNPNLYWYRQAAGRGLQLLFYSVGIGQISSEVPQNLSASRPQDRQFILSSKKLLLSDSGFYLCAWSTDRGEKQFFGPGTRLTVL.